Listed below are T cell receptor beta chains from one sample, sequenced in a study of cytomegalovirus exposure and HLA in healthy donors. TCRdb's copy holds only in-frame clones and misses some; the assay was immunoSEQ multiplex PCR. The sample includes roughly 100,000 clones, around 76% of them seen just once. Sequenced sample: PBMCs. The receptors were sampled from a woman aged 18-29 years in good health and CMV-seropositive. Each CDR3 is given with its conserved first and last residue. The D gene is left open where the match is weak. Clone size is not always given. Where it is, it says once, few, many or a class for expanded clones.

abundance: -; j_gene: TRBJ1-1; d_gene: -; v_gene: TRBV29-1; CDR3nt: TGCAGCGGCGCCCCTCTTCCTGAAGCTTTCTTT; CDR3aa: CSGAPLPEAFF
abundance: -; j_gene: TRBJ2-1; d_gene: -; v_gene: TRBV27; CDR3nt: TGTGCCAGCAGTACTAGCAGGTCCTACAATGAGCAGTTCTTC; CDR3aa: CASSTSRSYNEQFF
abundance: -; j_gene: TRBJ1-1; d_gene: -; v_gene: TRBV29-1; CDR3nt: TGCAGCGTTGCCCACGGAGTATCAGAAGCTTTCTTT; CDR3aa: CSVAHGVSEAFF
abundance: -; j_gene: TRBJ1-4; d_gene: TRBD1; v_gene: TRBV9; CDR3nt: TGTGCCAGCACCAAGACAGGGAATGAAAAACTGTTTTTT; CDR3aa: CASTKTGNEKLFF
abundance: -; j_gene: TRBJ2-7; d_gene: -; v_gene: TRBV21-1; CDR3nt: TGTGCCGACGGGACTAGCGGGAGCGACGAGCAGTACTTC; CDR3aa: CADGTSGSDEQYF
abundance: -; j_gene: TRBJ2-5; d_gene: TRBD2; v_gene: TRBV5-4; CDR3nt: TGTGCCAGCAGCGAAGGGGGGGCGGGGGGGCAAGAGACCCAGTACTTC; CDR3aa: CASSEGGAGGQETQYF
abundance: -; j_gene: TRBJ2-3; d_gene: -; v_gene: TRBV30; CDR3nt: TGTGCCTGGGAGGACTCACGGGGCACAGATACGCAGTATTTT; CDR3aa: CAWEDSRGTDTQYF
abundance: -; j_gene: TRBJ2-7; d_gene: TRBD1; v_gene: TRBV5-6; CDR3nt: TGTGCCAGCAGCTTGTTAGGACAGGGGGCCTACGAGCAGTACTTC; CDR3aa: CASSLLGQGAYEQYF
abundance: -; j_gene: TRBJ1-4; d_gene: -; v_gene: TRBV7-6; CDR3nt: TGTGCCAGCAGCCCGCACACATGGGGGGTAGGAGTGGTGAATGAAAAACTGTTTTTT; CDR3aa: CASSPHTWGVGVVNEKLFF
abundance: once; j_gene: TRBJ2-3; d_gene: TRBD2; v_gene: TRBV11-3; CDR3nt: TGTGCCAGCGGAGCGGGGCACCTCACAGATACGCAGTATTTT; CDR3aa: CASGAGHLTDTQYF
abundance: -; j_gene: TRBJ2-7; d_gene: -; v_gene: TRBV4-1; CDR3nt: TGCGCCAGCAGCCAAGAATCGGCGGCGCACGAGCAGTACTTC; CDR3aa: CASSQESAAHEQYF
abundance: -; j_gene: TRBJ2-1; d_gene: TRBD1; v_gene: TRBV27; CDR3nt: TGTGCCAGCAGTCCCGGGACAGACCCATACAATGAGCAGTTCTTC; CDR3aa: CASSPGTDPYNEQFF
abundance: -; j_gene: TRBJ1-1; d_gene: TRBD1; v_gene: TRBV19; CDR3nt: TGTGCCAGTAGTATTCGGGGGGGACAGCGTCTTTTCATGAACACTGAAGCTTTCTTT; CDR3aa: CASSIRGGQRLFMNTEAFF
abundance: once; j_gene: TRBJ2-3; d_gene: -; v_gene: TRBV30; CDR3nt: TGTGCCTTTAGACTAGTGTCGCTGTATTTT; CDR3aa: CAFRLVSLYF
abundance: few; j_gene: TRBJ1-5; d_gene: -; v_gene: TRBV28; CDR3nt: TGTGCCAGCAGCCCCGACAACAGCAATCAGCCCCAGCATTTT; CDR3aa: CASSPDNSNQPQHF
abundance: -; j_gene: TRBJ2-5; d_gene: -; v_gene: TRBV5-1; CDR3nt: TGCGCCAGCAGCTTGCGCGGGGAGACCCAGTACTTC; CDR3aa: CASSLRGETQYF
abundance: -; j_gene: TRBJ2-7; d_gene: -; v_gene: TRBV7-3; CDR3nt: TGTGCCAGCAGCTTAAGGAACAGTGGTGGCGAGCAGTACTTC; CDR3aa: CASSLRNSGGEQYF
abundance: -; j_gene: TRBJ2-7; d_gene: TRBD1; v_gene: TRBV2; CDR3nt: TGTGCCACCGTAGGAGTGGTGGGGACAGGGCCCTACGAGCAGTACTTC; CDR3aa: CATVGVVGTGPYEQYF
abundance: -; j_gene: TRBJ1-5; d_gene: -; v_gene: TRBV19; CDR3nt: TGTGCCAGTAGGACAGGCCCCGGACGGAAACTCAATCAGCCCCAGCATTTT; CDR3aa: CASRTGPGRKLNQPQHF
abundance: -; j_gene: TRBJ1-4; d_gene: TRBD1; v_gene: TRBV18; CDR3nt: TGTGCCAGCTTTCGGACAGGGGATTTTACTAATGAAAAACTGTTTTTT; CDR3aa: CASFRTGDFTNEKLFF
abundance: -; j_gene: TRBJ2-3; d_gene: TRBD2; v_gene: TRBV11-2; CDR3nt: TGTGCCAGCAGCTTAGATTGGGTTGGAATCGGGGGGGCGAGCACAGATACGCAGTATTTT; CDR3aa: CASSLDWVGIGGASTDTQYF
abundance: -; j_gene: TRBJ2-7; d_gene: -; v_gene: TRBV5-1; CDR3nt: TGCGCCAGCAGCTTGCAGGACTACGAGCAGTACTTC; CDR3aa: CASSLQDYEQYF
abundance: -; j_gene: TRBJ2-2; d_gene: -; v_gene: TRBV9; CDR3nt: TGTGCCAGCAGCGACCCAGGGGTGAGCACCGGGGAGCTGTTTTTT; CDR3aa: CASSDPGVSTGELFF
abundance: -; j_gene: TRBJ2-7; d_gene: -; v_gene: TRBV15; CDR3nt: TGTGCCACCAGCAGCACATCGGGAGAGGGCTACGAGCAGTACTTC; CDR3aa: CATSSTSGEGYEQYF
abundance: once; j_gene: TRBJ2-3; d_gene: -; v_gene: TRBV6-5; CDR3nt: TGTGCCAGCAGTTACTCTGGGCTGGGGAGAGATACGCAGTATTTT; CDR3aa: CASSYSGLGRDTQYF
abundance: few; j_gene: TRBJ1-5; d_gene: -; v_gene: TRBV6-1; CDR3nt: TGTGCCAGCCTCTCGGGGGGGCATCATCAGCCCCAGCATTTT; CDR3aa: CASLSGGHHQPQHF
abundance: -; j_gene: TRBJ2-1; d_gene: TRBD2; v_gene: TRBV9; CDR3nt: TGTGCCAGCAGCGTAGTTGCGGGGGGTTGGGGGAGCTCCTACAATGAGCAGTTCTTC; CDR3aa: CASSVVAGGWGSSYNEQFF
abundance: -; j_gene: TRBJ2-7; d_gene: -; v_gene: TRBV7-2; CDR3nt: TGTGCCAGCAGCCTTCTCCGGGGTATATCCTACGAGCAGTACTTC; CDR3aa: CASSLLRGISYEQYF
abundance: -; j_gene: TRBJ2-7; d_gene: TRBD1; v_gene: TRBV19; CDR3nt: TGTGCCAGTAACTCGTGGGAACAGGGGAACTACGAGCAGTACTTC; CDR3aa: CASNSWEQGNYEQYF
abundance: -; j_gene: TRBJ2-3; d_gene: TRBD1; v_gene: TRBV14; CDR3nt: TGTGCCAGCAGCCCCAGGGGGTATACGCAGTATTTT; CDR3aa: CASSPRGYTQYF
abundance: -; j_gene: TRBJ1-1; d_gene: TRBD1; v_gene: TRBV5-1; CDR3nt: TGCGCCAGCAGCCGCAGGGGGGAAACTGAAGCTTTCTTT; CDR3aa: CASSRRGETEAFF
abundance: few; j_gene: TRBJ2-7; d_gene: TRBD1; v_gene: TRBV9; CDR3nt: TGTGCCAGCAGCGTAGCAAGGGACAGGGTCTACGAGCAGTACTTC; CDR3aa: CASSVARDRVYEQYF
abundance: -; j_gene: TRBJ2-1; d_gene: -; v_gene: TRBV5-1; CDR3nt: TGCGCCAGCAGCTCGGACAGTTACAATGAGCAGTTCTTC; CDR3aa: CASSSDSYNEQFF
abundance: -; j_gene: TRBJ1-6; d_gene: TRBD1; v_gene: TRBV14; CDR3nt: TGTGCCAGCAGCAGGGACAGGGGAGTTTCACCCCTCCACTTT; CDR3aa: CASSRDRGVSPLHF
abundance: -; j_gene: TRBJ1-2; d_gene: -; v_gene: TRBV9; CDR3nt: TGTGCCAGCAGGGGAAGTGGACAGCAAGCCTATGGCTACACCTTC; CDR3aa: CASRGSGQQAYGYTF
abundance: -; j_gene: TRBJ1-4; d_gene: TRBD1; v_gene: TRBV9; CDR3nt: TGTGCCAGTAGACCCGGGACAGGGGCCCCCAATGCTCTAGCTAATGAAAAACTGTTTTTT; CDR3aa: CASRPGTGAPNALANEKLFF
abundance: -; j_gene: TRBJ2-1; d_gene: TRBD2; v_gene: TRBV28; CDR3nt: TGTGCCAGCCGGGGACCCGGGACTAGCGGGAGTTATGAGCAGTTCTTC; CDR3aa: CASRGPGTSGSYEQFF
abundance: once; j_gene: TRBJ2-7; d_gene: TRBD2; v_gene: TRBV28; CDR3nt: TGTGCCAGCAGTTTAGCGGGAGAGCGATCCTACGAGCAGTACTTC; CDR3aa: CASSLAGERSYEQYF
abundance: -; j_gene: TRBJ2-1; d_gene: TRBD1; v_gene: TRBV5-6; CDR3nt: TGTGCCAGCAGCTTGAAGGGACAGGGGTTTTACAATGAGCAGTTCTTC; CDR3aa: CASSLKGQGFYNEQFF
abundance: -; j_gene: TRBJ1-5; d_gene: -; v_gene: TRBV19; CDR3nt: TGTGCCAGTAACCCAGGGCGCAATCAGCCCCAGCATTTT; CDR3aa: CASNPGRNQPQHF
abundance: -; j_gene: TRBJ1-4; d_gene: -; v_gene: TRBV5-1; CDR3nt: TGCGCCAGCAGCTCGGAGGTGGGTGAAAAACTGTTTTTT; CDR3aa: CASSSEVGEKLFF